This T cell receptor (beta chain) came from a study of patients and donors after allogeneic stem cell transplantation (dated by TCRdb to about 2020). Library preparation used RT-PCR. The instrument given in TCRdb is NextSeq 550. The raw public data were reprocessed by TCRdb itself: fastp quality trimming at Q25, MiXCR clonotype calling, in-frame beta chains only. Identical CDR3 protein sequences are pooled into one entry, listed with their most common genes and DNA. The sample yields more than 850,000 distinct CDR3 sequences; approximately 18% were counted once. The leading ten clones occupy under 6.5% of the sample. In its sample, this clonotype was seen once. Its antigen remains unidentified. Base qualities are missing; no much larger clone stands one base away. Weak support is all one read offers. V ends up 6 bases short and J 4 bases short, with an unmatched junction base count of 10. The CDR3 measures 16 amino acids from cysteine to phenylalanine. Only CDR3 DNA remains: 48 bases, in frame from the first base. For CDR1 and CDR2, the germline V gene lists MNHNS and SASEGT.

The sequence was obtained from a human donor who was either an allogeneic HSCT recipient or a stem cell or donor lymphocyte infusion donor (not recorded which). It is not recorded whose cells these are; they may come from a transplant donor. The sequence joins TRBV6-1 to TRBJ2-7; 12 nucleotides in the junction match TRBD2. The source material was blood, either unsorted or a sorted T cell fraction (not recorded which). The CDR3 sequence is CASRYTSGRPNYEQYF. Here is the DNA: TGTGCCAGCAGATATACTAGCGGGAGGCCCAATTACGAGCAGTACTTC.